Each of the 14 T cell receptor beta chains below was sequenced from the same sample in a study of blood T cells in healthy people across ages. The use of a sample-barcoded 5' primer and a J-beta primer mix characterized a second PCR of about 7 to 12 cycles. TCRdb passed the 5' RACE reads through MiXCR, listing each CDR3 protein once. The sample yields about 570,000 distinct CDR3 sequences, about 26% seen once. In addition, the sample was reused for a study of T cells of mothers and their children.

Input material: blood. All receptors come from a boy aged 2-15 years in good health.

This clonotype has just a few counts. The chain combines TRBV13 with TRBJ1-1; 12 bases fit TRBD1. CDR3 length: 16 residues. V lost 3 bases, J lost 3 bases, and 5 bases stayed unmatched. CDR1 is PRHDT, CDR2 FYEKMQ, per germline (reference sequence). The CDR3 loop reads CASSFGTGGLHTEAFF. For the CDR3, the DNA is TGTGCCAGCAGCTTTGGGACAGGGGGCTTACACACTGAAGCTTTCTTT.

This sequence joins TRBV5-1 and TRBJ2-1; the D gene is possibly TRBD1 (5 bases). This CDR3 is 13 amino acids long. Trimming shortened V by 0 bases and J by 9 bases, and 10 bases separated the two germline ends. CDR1 SGHRS and CDR2 YFSETQ come from the germline V gene. The CDR3, as DNA: TGCGCCAGCAGCTTGGTGTGGGGCGGTGAGCAGTTCTTC. Translating gives CASSLVWGGEQFF.

About this clonotype itself: Since the CDR3 does not end with the conserved phenylalanine or tryptophan, this likely comes from a read error. V is TRBV6-5 and J is TRBJ1-1; 9 positions match TRBD1. Per the germline V gene, CDR1 is MNHEY and CDR2 is SVGAGI. The CDR3 length is 15 residues. V lost 4 bases to trimming and J lost 0 bases; unmatched junction nucleotides: 3. The CDR3 DNA follows: TGTGCCAGCAGTTTGGACAGGGGTCTGAACACTGAAGCTTTCCTT. Translating gives CASSLDRGLNTEAFL.

This clonotype was seen more than once but under ten times. V and J are TRBV12-3 or TRBV12-4 and TRBJ1-2, with D tentatively TRBD1 (6 bases). The V gene lost 3 bases and the J gene lost 3 bases, with 8 bases spanning the gap. The CDR3 sequence is 13 residues long. In DNA form, the CDR3 reads TGTGCCAGCAGTTTGAGGGGGTACTATGGCTACACCTTC. Translating it yields CASSLRGYYGYTF.

V gene TRBV20-1 combines with J gene TRBJ1-2; the D is unclear. Germline V gene data show CDR1 as DFQATT and CDR2 as SNEGSKA (reference sequence). The V gene lost 4 bases and the J gene lost 4 bases, with 13 bases spanning the gap. The CDR3 loop spans 13 amino acids. CDR3: CSANRQALYGYTF. DNA for the CDR3: TGCAGTGCTAATCGGCAGGCCCTCTATGGCTACACCTTC.

The rearrangement links TRBV4-2 to TRBJ2-5, with D perhaps matching TRBD1 (6 bases). Per the germline V gene, CDR1 is LGHNA and CDR2 is YNFKEQ. The CDR3 is made up of 14 amino acids. Trimming took off 0 bases at V and 4 bases at J, with 9 bases between the two ends. CDR3 loop: CASSQEVGGETQYF. As DNA, the CDR3 is TGTGCCAGCAGCCAAGAGGTAGGGGGAGAGACCCAGTACTTC.

This chain joins TRBV13 and TRBJ2-7, with TRBD2 matching 8 bases. The germline V gene has CDR1 PRHDT and CDR2 FYEKMQ (reference sequence). CDR3 size: 15 residues. The V gene end was trimmed by 5 bases and the J gene end by 1 base; junction bases not matched to a gene: 7. The CDR3 sequence: CASSPPAGGSYEQYF. The DNA for the CDR3 is TGTGCCAGCAGCCCCCCTGCGGGAGGATCCTACGAGCAGTACTTC.

This clonotype was found many times. The rearrangement links TRBV28 to TRBJ1-4; the D is unclear. The CDR3 runs 13 residues. The V end was cut by 6 bases, the J end by 1 base, with 6 bases between. Germline values: CDR1 MDHEN, CDR2 SYDVKM. The chain's CDR3 is CASRGGTNEKLFF. In nucleotides, the CDR3 is TGTGCCAGCAGGGGAGGAACTAATGAAAAACTGTTTTTT.

The V and J genes are TRBV2 and TRBJ2-7; D perhaps matches TRBD1 (5 bases). CDR3 size: 14 residues. Germline V gene lookup returns CDR1 SNHLY and CDR2 FYNNEI. The V end was cut by 7 bases, the J end by 6 bases, with 19 bases between. For the CDR3, the DNA is TGTGCCAGCACGCTTCCAGGTGGGGCACGCGAGCAGTACTTC. Amino acids: CASTLPGGAREQYF.

The chain uses TRBV10-3 and TRBJ2-3; no clear D. Looked up from germline, CDR1 is ENHRY and CDR2 is SYGVKD. Trimming left V 6 bases short and J 4 bases short, with 14 bases between. CDR3 length: 14 amino acids. Here the CDR3 reads CAIREGSSPDTQYF. The CDR3 bases are TGTGCCATCAGGGAAGGAAGCTCCCCAGATACGCAGTATTTT.

This chain uses TRBV27 with TRBJ2-5; 9 positions agree with TRBD2. This CDR3 has 16 residues. Germline loops: CDR1 MNHEY, CDR2 SMNVEV (reference sequence). V was pared by 6 bases and J by 1 base, with 9 bases of the junction left unmatched. This CDR3 reads CASSRLLAGSQETQYF. In nucleotides, the CDR3 is TGTGCCAGCAGCCGCTTGCTAGCGGGGAGCCAAGAGACCCAGTACTTC.

This clonotype was seen many times. The chain couples TRBV20-1 to TRBJ1-1, with TRBD1 matching 9 bases. J lost 3 bases, V lost 5 bases, and 1 base had no gene match. The germline V gene encodes CDR1 DFQATT and CDR2 SNEGSKA (reference sequence). The CDR3 runs to 12 residues. DNA for the CDR3: TGCAGTGCTTGGACAGGGGACACTGAAGCTTTCTTT. This codes for CSAWTGDTEAFF.

The V call is TRBV11-3, the J call TRBJ2-7; 9 bases match TRBD1. Germline-derived CDR1 and CDR2 are SGHNT and YENEEA. The CDR3 spans 16 residues. The V segment lost 7 bases and the J segment 5 bases; nucleotides outside the gene matches: 15. Written as DNA, the CDR3 is TGTGCCAGCACCCGGAGGCGAGGGACAGGGATCCACGAGCAGTACTTC. Amino acid sequence: CASTRRRGTGIHEQYF.

The chain recombines TRBV7-8 with TRBJ2-5; TRBD2 aligns across 7 bases. The tail of the sequence fits TRBJ2-1 better, so the J call may be wrong. The CDR3 totals 16 residues. Germline CDR1 SGHVS, CDR2 FQNEAQ. Here the CDR3 reads CASRPASGLTYNEQFF. The CDR3 region has the DNA TGTGCCAGCCGCCCAGCTAGCGGTCTAACCTACAATGAGCAGTTCTTC.